The 8 T cell receptor beta chains given below trace back to one sample, sequenced in a study of response to subunit inactivated influenza vaccine (dated by TCRdb to 2016 to 2019). To prepare the library, RT-PCR was applied. The sequencing machine was an Illumina HiSeq 2500. The public reads were reprocessed in TCRdb via fastp at Q25 and MiXCR, keeping in-frame beta chains. Under each unique CDR3 protein, matching rows form one entry showing the most common genes and DNA. Here the sample has about 650,000 distinct CDR3 sequences; approximately 14% occur a single time. Clones ranked in the top ten supply 11% of the sample. The source material was PBMCs from blood, sampled 12 days after vaccination. The receptors were gathered from a man aged 50 or older who received an inactivated influenza vaccine. Donor details come from another sample of the same person, matched by shared clones.

This clonotype was detected a few times. The chain is built from TRBV3-1 and TRBJ2-7, with 10 positions matching TRBD2. Germline trimming cut 6 bases from V and 4 bases from J; bases unmatched to any gene: 9. This CDR3 is 15 amino acids long. The germline V gene encodes CDR1 LGHDT and CDR2 YNNKEL (reference sequence). CDR3 coding DNA: TGTGCCAGCAGTCAGCGGGGGGGCCGTGAATACGAGCAGTACTTC. It codes for CASSQRGGREYEQYF.

This clonotype was counted only a few times. The chain links TRBV4-3 to TRBJ2-1; 7 bases agree with TRBD2. J was trimmed by 3 bases and V by 3 bases; bases with no gene match: 11. The germline CDR1 and CDR2 sequences are LGHNA and YSLEER. The CDR3 totals 17 residues. The CDR3 DNA reads TGCGCCAGCAGCCAGAGGGCGGGCGGGGGAAGCTACAATGAGCAGTTCTTC. Residues: CASSQRAGGGSYNEQFF.

This clonotype has more than one count but fewer than ten. The rearrangement uses TRBV7-9 and TRBJ2-4, with 10 nucleotides matching TRBD1. The CDR3 sequence is 17 residues long. Trimming at V came to 5 bases and at J to 7 bases, leaving 14 bases not matched to a gene. CDR1 SEHNR and CDR2 FQNEAQ come from the germline V gene (reference sequence). CDR3 bases: TGTGCCAGCAGCCACTCGGCGACAGGGGGCCTAAAGAACATTCAGTACTTC. Translated, it gives CASSHSATGGLKNIQYF. Full variable domain (missing parts from reference TRBV7-9 and TRBJ2-4): DTGVSQNPRHKITKRGQNVTFRCDPISEHNRLYWYRQTLGQGPEFLTYFQNEAQLEKSRLLSDRFSAERPKGSFSTLEIQRTEQGDSAMYLCASSHSATGGLKNIQYFGAGTRLSVL.

This clonotype was detected only a few times. The chain links TRBV6-5 to TRBJ1-2; D not resolved. Germline V gene sequence: CDR1 MNHEY, CDR2 SVGAGI. V lost 0 bases to trimming and J lost 0 bases, with 8 bases between them. This CDR3 comprises 15 residues. CDR3 sequence reads: CASSYSGSTNYGYTF. The DNA of the CDR3 is TGTGCCAGCAGTTACTCTGGGTCAACTAACTATGGCTACACCTTC.

This clonotype was picked up many times. The chain combines TRBV5-1 with TRBJ2-5, with a possible D match to TRBD2 (6 bases). With 6 bases removed from V and 2 bases from J, the gap between germline ends came to 14 bases. Germline V gene data show CDR1 as SGHRS and CDR2 as YFSETQ. The CDR3 runs 14 residues. CDR3 nucleotides: TGCGCCAGCAAAATCGGGGGACTTCAAGAGACCCAGTACTTC. Translating gives CASKIGGLQETQYF.

This clonotype occurred a few times. V and J are TRBV5-1 and TRBJ1-4, with D perhaps TRBD1 (5 bases). CDR3 length equals 15 residues. Germline CDR1 reads SGHRS; CDR2 reads YFSETQ. V was shortened by 4 bases and J by 4 bases, with 14 bases between the two germline ends. In nucleotides, the CDR3 is TGCGCCAGCAGCGGTGGGCAGGGCCATAATGAAAAACTGTTTTTT. Amino acid sequence: CASSGGQGHNEKLFF.

This rearrangement joins TRBV2 to TRBJ2-1; D is undetermined. The CDR3 is 12 residues long. Deletions cut 7 bases from V and 7 bases from J, with 11 bases between. CDR1 SNHLY and CDR2 FYNNEI come from the germline V gene. CDR3 sequence reads: CASTPFGNEQFF. CDR3 DNA sequence: TGTGCCAGCACCCCTTTCGGGAATGAGCAGTTCTTC.

The chain has TRBV15 and TRBJ2-7; D is undetermined. This CDR3 contains 14 residues. The V gene's germline CDR1 is LNHNV and CDR2 YYDKDF (reference sequence). Trimming took 0 bases from V and 0 from J, leaving 6 bases between them. CDR3: CATSRESVSYEQYV. The CDR3 coding sequence is TGTGCCACCAGCAGAGAGTCGGTCTCCTACGAGCAGTACGTC.